This T cell receptor (beta chain) came from a study of CD8+CD57+ T cells in acquired aplastic anemia. The wider study: Mean read depth for CD4+ cells from healthy donors was roughly 10 million. General observations from the study: Comparison of patients with controls identified 25 to 35 shared CD8+ CDR3 sequences. Researchers reported that CD8+ Simpson's diversity was not significantly different in patients versus controls.

Genomic DNA served as template for TCR beta VDJ and CDR3 profiling. TCRdb analysed the reads with MiXCR anew, one entry per CDR3 protein. This sample has hundreds of thousands of distinct CDR3 sequences; just under 70% occur once, and the top ten carry 3% to 5%. Germline assignment: CDR1 SGHTA and CDR2 FQGNSA. The CDR3 contains 16 residues. Concerning this clonotype: What it binds is unknown. A junction end diverges from the germline sequence, so it may reflect a read error.

The sample taken for sequencing was sorted CD4+, CD8+, or CD8+CD57+ T cells (not recorded which) from PBMCs. The chain has TRBV7-2 and TRBJ2-1; D is perhaps TRBD1 or TRBD2 (6 bases each). The receptor's source is a human donor in good health, serving as a control. For the CDR3, the DNA is TGTGCCAGCAGCGTAGCGGCGGGCCTAGAGGGGGGTGCGCAGTTTTTC. Translating gives CASSVAAGLEGGAQFF.